This note documents a single T cell receptor (beta chain) sequence. Its antigen is unidentified. The CDR3 runs to 16 residues. V dropped 4 bases and J dropped 0; count of bases not matched to a gene: 5. Germline V gene sequence: CDR1 SEHNR, CDR2 FQNEAQ (reference sequence). This entry is derived from a study of T cell responses to AZD1222 COVID-19 vaccine. Study-level information: Second-dose intervals near 4 or 12 weeks were combined. The study, taken as a whole, reports: Most donors were white British and more were female, and clonal diversity was possibly underestimated.

Assay used: immunoSEQ multiplex PCR; TCRdb lists only in-frame clones, some missing. In the table there are 140,000 to 150,000 clones, roughly 92% of which are singletons. The chain couples TRBV7-9 to TRBJ2-1, with 8 positions matching TRBD1. This TCR was sampled from an adult in good health. The sequences come from peripheral blood, collected on day 0 of AZD1222 vaccination. CDR3 residues: CASSSITGGSYNEQFF. CDR3 coding DNA: TGTGCCAGCAGCTCAATAACAGGGGGCTCCTACAATGAGCAGTTCTTC.